Shown below are 10 T cell receptor beta chains from a single sample sequenced in a study of T-cell reconstitution after alpha-beta-depleted transplantation in children. The TCRbeta library was prepared with unique molecular identifiers. TCRdb used MiXCR to reprocess the PCR reads, holding one entry per CDR3 protein. The repertoire consists of about 1,000,000 distinct CDR3 sequences, with around 30% occurring once and the leading ten covering 28%. The source material was PBMCs, mostly from graft donor cells, sampled 360 days after TCRalphabeta/CD19-depleted stem cell transplant. Receptor source: a boy less than two years old who had a stem cell transplant for SCID, so the T cells may come from the graft donor.

This clonotype was seen a handful of times. This chain links TRBV29-1 with TRBJ1-2, with unresolved D. V lost 1 base, J lost 6 bases, and 6 bases lay in between. The CDR3 consists of 11 residues. CDR1 is SQVTM and CDR2 is ANQGSEA in the germline V gene. The CDR3 DNA reads as TGCAGCGTTGAAGCATTCGATGGCTACACCTTC. It encodes CSVEAFDGYTF.

The chain uses TRBV4-2 and TRBJ2-7; D remains unclear. V was shortened by 0 bases and J by 0 bases, with 9 bases between the two germline ends. Germline V gives CDR1 LGHNA, CDR2 YNFKEQ. This CDR3 is 15 amino acids long. The CDR3 coding sequence is TGTGCCAGCAGCCAAGAGGAGAGGAGCTCCTACGAGCAGTACTTC. This gives the protein CASSQEERSSYEQYF.

The chain has TRBV7-3 and TRBJ2-3, with unresolved D. Germline-derived CDR1 and CDR2 are SGHTA and FQGTGA. CDR3 size: 12 residues. The germline V and J ends were trimmed by 2 bases and 12 bases, with 12 bases remaining between them. The CDR3 here is CASSLAGRIQYF. DNA of the CDR3: TGTGCCAGCAGCTTAGCCGGACGAATTCAGTATTTT.

The chain is built from TRBV20-1 and TRBJ2-7; TRBD1 matches at 7 bases. The CDR3 consists of 20 residues. CDR1 DFQATT and CDR2 SNEGSKA come from the germline V gene (reference sequence). Trimming removed 5 bases from V and 3 bases from J; junction bases left unmatched: 28. In DNA form, the CDR3 reads TGCAGTGCTCCTTACCTCGCAATGGGGTGGGGACAGTTAACCAGCTACGAGCAGTACTTC. Protein: CSAPYLAMGWGQLTSYEQYF.

In its sample, this clonotype was seen a few times. The CDR3 region has the DNA TGTGCCAGCAGTTACTTCCCCGTGCAGTACTTC. This gives the protein CASSYFPVQYF. The genes are TRBV6-5 and TRBJ2-7, with unresolved D. The CDR3 runs to 11 residues. V lost 1 base to trimming and J lost 9 bases, with 7 bases between them. Germline V gene data show CDR1 as MNHEY and CDR2 as SVGAGI.

This clonotype was counted ten times or more. The chain carries TRBV15 and TRBJ2-1; D is ambiguous. Germline V lookup: CDR1 LNHNV, CDR2 YYDKDF (reference sequence). The CDR3 runs to 13 residues. The V end lost 0 bases, the J end lost 5 bases, and 5 bases lay between the germline ends. The CDR3 loop is CATSRDDDNEQFF. The CDR3 region has the DNA TGTGCCACCAGCAGAGATGATGACAATGAGCAGTTCTTC. Using reference TRBV15 and TRBJ2-1 for the parts outside the CDR3, the full variable domain is DAMVIQNPRYQVTQFGKPVTLSCSQTLNHNVMYWYQQKSSQAPKLLFHYYDKDFNNEADTPDNFQSRRPNTSFCFLDIRSPGLGDTAMYLCATSRDDDNEQFFGPGTRLTVL.

The V gene is TRBV15, the J gene TRBJ1-4; tentatively, D is TRBD1 (5 bases). Trimming stripped 0 bases from V and 8 bases from J, with 10 bases between. Looked up from germline, CDR1 is LNHNV and CDR2 is YYDKDF (reference sequence). CDR3 length: 14 residues. CDR3 in amino acids: CATSREGGREKLFF. In nucleotides, the CDR3 is TGTGCCACCAGCAGAGAGGGGGGTCGCGAAAAACTGTTTTTT.

This rearrangement joins TRBV29-1 to TRBJ2-2; the D is unclear. Trimming removed 4 bases from V and 8 bases from J, with 17 bases in between. CDR3 length: 14 residues. The V gene's germline CDR1 is SQVTM and CDR2 ANQGSEA. CDR3 protein: CSVAESGSLGELFF. In DNA form, the CDR3 reads TGCAGCGTTGCGGAGTCCGGGTCTTTAGGGGAGCTGTTTTTT.

This clonotype was counted only a few times. This sequence joins TRBV5-1 and TRBJ2-1; 9 bases agree with TRBD2. This CDR3 comprises 20 residues. From germline, CDR1 is SGHRS and CDR2 YFSETQ. V was pared by 1 base and J by 7 bases, with 21 bases of the junction left unmatched. CDR3 in amino acids: CASSLLVLGPGGGARNEQFF. The CDR3 nucleotides read TGCGCCAGCAGCTTGCTAGTGCTGGGGCCAGGCGGGGGGGCAAGGAATGAGCAGTTCTTC. Full variable domain (remainder filled in from reference TRBV5-1 and TRBJ2-1): KAGVTQTPRYLIKTRGQQVTLSCSPISGHRSVSWYQQTPGQGLQFLFEYFSETQRNKGNFPGRFSGRQFSNSRSEMNVSTLELGDSALYLCASSLLVLGPGGGARNEQFFGPGTRLTVL.

V gene TRBV10-3 combines with J gene TRBJ2-7, with D uncertain. CDR3 size: 12 residues. V was trimmed by 6 bases and J by 3 bases, leaving 9 bases between them. CDR1 ENHRY and CDR2 SYGVKD come from the germline V gene. The CDR3 coding sequence is TGTGCCATCAGCGAGGTAGTCTACGAGCAGTACTTC. Translating gives CAISEVVYEQYF.